Listed here are 13 T cell receptor beta chains from one sample, sequenced in a study of T cells in pancreatic ductal adenocarcinoma. No neoadjuvant therapy was given to the selected pancreatic ductal adenocarcinoma patients before their surgery. Here immunoSEQ multiplex PCR was the method, and the copy in TCRdb shows in-frame clones only, minus some. The sample has about 16,000 clones, about 90% seen once. Source material: PBMCs. The receptors were gathered from a human donor with pancreatic ductal adenocarcinoma.

The CDR3 sequence is CASSDSSYEQYF. CDR3 sequence (DNA): TGTGCCAGCAGCGATAGCTCCTACGAGCAGTACTTC. The rearrangement uses TRBV7-8 and TRBJ2-7, with unresolved D. The germline CDR1 and CDR2 sequences are SGHVS and FQNEAQ. There are 12 residues in the CDR3. V lost 5 bases and J 0 bases, leaving 5 bases between the germline ends. The entire variable domain, with the rest obtained from reference TRBV7-8 and TRBJ2-7, is as follows: GAGVSQSPRYKVAKRGQDVALRCDPISGHVSLFWYQQALGQGPEFLTYFQNEAQLDKSGLPSDRFFAERPEGSVSTLKIQRTQQEDSAVYLCASSDSSYEQYFGPGTRLTVT.

The genes are TRBV9 and TRBJ1-1; TRBD1 matches at 9 bases. CDR3 length: 14 residues. Trimming at V came to 2 bases and at J to 4 bases, leaving 3 bases not matched to a gene. Germline V gene lookup returns CDR1 SGDLS and CDR2 YYNGEE. This chain's CDR3 is CASSVGQGGTEAFF. CDR3 bases: TGTGCCAGCAGCGTGGGACAGGGCGGCACTGAAGCTTTCTTT.

This sequence joins TRBV7-9 and TRBJ2-2; D gene uncertain. The CDR3 is 12 amino acids. Trimming cost V 4 bases and J 4 bases, with 4 bases left between them. The germline gives CDR1 SEHNR, CDR2 FQNEAQ (reference sequence). CDR3 protein: CASSSSTGELFF. The CDR3 DNA reads as TGTGCCAGCAGCTCAAGCACCGGGGAGCTGTTTTTT.

The chain employs TRBV9 and TRBJ2-5; D not resolved. The V gene's germline CDR1 is SGDLS and CDR2 YYNGEE. V lost 0 bases and J lost 5, with 11 bases in between. The CDR3 is 14 amino acids. For the CDR3, the DNA is TGTGCCAGCAGCGTAGGAACAGCTTGGGAGACCCAGTACTTC. It translates to CASSVGTAWETQYF.

This rearrangement joins TRBV4-1 to TRBJ1-1; D not resolved. V lost 0 bases and J 5 bases, leaving 22 bases between the germline ends. The CDR3 covers 18 residues. CDR1 is MGHRA, CDR2 YSYEKL, per germline. The CDR3 protein is CASSQDLAYREGGTEAFF. The CDR3 nucleotides are TGCGCCAGCAGCCAAGATCTGGCGTATAGAGAGGGAGGGACTGAAGCTTTCTTT.

The chain carries TRBV19 and TRBJ2-1, with 8 positions matching TRBD2. Losses at the gene ends were 7 bases for V and 9 bases for J; bases not matched to a gene: 14. CDR1 is LNHDA, CDR2 SQIVND, per germline (reference sequence). The CDR3 is made up of 15 amino acids. CDR3 sequence (DNA): TGTGCCAGTACCCGCTTTGGGACTAGTGACAGTGAGCAGTTCTTC. Translated: CASTRFGTSDSEQFF.

The CDR3 protein is CASSDRWISGTGINYGYTF. CDR3 sequence (DNA): TGTGCCAGCAGTGATAGGTGGATTTCCGGGACAGGGATCAACTATGGCTACACCTTC. This rearrangement joins TRBV2 to TRBJ1-2, with 9 bases that match TRBD1. This CDR3 is built from 19 residues. CDR1 is SNHLY and CDR2 is FYNNEI in the germline V gene. J lost 2 bases, V lost 3 bases, and 16 bases had no gene match. The full variable domain, rest sourced from reference TRBV2 and TRBJ1-2, is EPEVTQTPSHQVTQMGQEVILRCVPISNHLYFYWYRQILGQKVEFLVSFYNNEISEKSEIFDDQFSVERPDGSNFTLKIRSTKLEDSAMYFCASSDRWISGTGINYGYTFGSGTRLTVV.

The chain has TRBV7-9 and TRBJ2-1; 11 nucleotides line up with TRBD2. Trimming removed 5 bases from V and 6 bases from J; junction bases left unmatched: 15. Germline V lookup: CDR1 SEHNR, CDR2 FQNEAQ (reference sequence). This CDR3 has 18 residues. CDR3 nucleotide sequence: TGTGCCAGCAGCCGATGGGGAGCTAGCGGGGGGCAGGGCAATGAGCAGTTCTTC. Amino acid sequence: CASSRWGASGGQGNEQFF.

The rearrangement joins TRBV11-2 to TRBJ2-7; TRBD2 matches 13 bases. This CDR3 contains 17 residues. Germline assignment: CDR1 SGHAT and CDR2 FQNNGV. V was clipped by 2 bases and J by 1 base; unmatched bases: 5. As DNA, the CDR3 is TGTGCCAGCAGCTTACTGGGACTAGCGGGACGATCCTACGAGCAGTACTTC. Protein sequence: CASSLLGLAGRSYEQYF.

The J gene is TRBJ1-6, the V gene TRBV10-3; 9 bases fit TRBD1. CDR1 is ENHRY, CDR2 SYGVKD, per germline. J lost 5 bases, V lost 4 bases, and 3 bases had no gene match. This CDR3 has 15 amino acids. CDR3 amino acids: CAISGGTGNNSPLHF. The CDR3 DNA sequence: TGTGCCATCAGTGGCGGGACAGGGAATAATTCACCCCTCCACTTT.

J is TRBJ1-1 and V is TRBV18, with 8 bases matching TRBD1. The CDR3 has 14 residues. Germline V gene sequence: CDR1 KGHSH, CDR2 LQKENI. Trimming removed 3 bases from V and 5 bases from J; junction bases left unmatched: 5. CDR3: CASSPPQGATEAFF. CDR3 bases: TGTGCCAGCTCACCCCCGCAGGGGGCGACTGAAGCTTTCTTT.

This chain links TRBV19 with TRBJ1-2, with 12 bases that match TRBD1. Trimming cost V 5 bases and J 2 bases; bases outside gene matches: 12. Germline assignment: CDR1 LNHDA and CDR2 SQIVND (reference sequence). The CDR3 covers 18 residues. The CDR3 DNA follows: TGTGCCAGTAGTCCCCAAGCCGGGACAGGGGGCCAGAACTATGGCTACACCTTC. Translating gives CASSPQAGTGGQNYGYTF.

The chain links TRBV15 to TRBJ1-2; TRBD1 matches at 10 bases. Unmatched junction bases numbered 24, after V lost 2 bases and J lost 0 bases. From germline, CDR1 is LNHNV and CDR2 YYDKDF (reference sequence). This CDR3 has 23 amino acids. This chain's CDR3 is CATSRPPGQGTHKTERANYGYTF. The DNA of the CDR3 is TGTGCCACCAGCAGACCCCCGGGACAGGGGACACATAAGACTGAACGAGCTAACTATGGCTACACCTTC.